This paragraph covers one TCR beta chain sequence. The target antigen is unknown. The PCR ran on 60 Vbeta and 13 Jbeta primers. Repertoires were generated with immunoSEQ multiplex PCR, while TCRdb's copy carries only in-frame clones and drops some. In the table there are approximately 90,000 clones, 76% of which are singletons. The data stem from a study of cytomegalovirus exposure and HLA in healthy donors. The donors (healthy individuals) were bone marrow donors. The CDR3 spans 12 residues. Germline loops: CDR1 SGHTA, CDR2 FQGNSA. V shed 4 bases and J shed 9 bases, with 10 bases lying between them. Study-level points and caveats: Because they were indistinguishable, some V segments, including TRBV6-2 and TRBV6-3, were excluded. An analysis was carried out later, and it reportedly showed fewer N-insertions in an Asian-associated ancestry cluster than the approximately 700-donor mean. HLA allele associations emerged for about 16,000 TCR beta sequences in a later analysis, at 0.05 false discovery rate.

The TCR comes from a male donor in good health and CMV-seronegative. Input material: PBMCs. This rearrangement joins TRBV7-2 to TRBJ1-5; D is uncertain. CDR3 nucleotides: TGTGCCAGCAGCTCCCGTGCGGGGCCCCAGCATTTT. Residues: CASSSRAGPQHF. The full variable domain, completed using reference TRBV7-2 and TRBJ1-5, is GAGVSQSPSNKVTEKGKDVELRCDPISGHTALYWYRQSLGQGLEFLIYFQGNSAPDKSGLPSDRFSAERTGGSVSTLTIQRTQQEDSAVYLCASSSRAGPQHFGDGTRLSIL.